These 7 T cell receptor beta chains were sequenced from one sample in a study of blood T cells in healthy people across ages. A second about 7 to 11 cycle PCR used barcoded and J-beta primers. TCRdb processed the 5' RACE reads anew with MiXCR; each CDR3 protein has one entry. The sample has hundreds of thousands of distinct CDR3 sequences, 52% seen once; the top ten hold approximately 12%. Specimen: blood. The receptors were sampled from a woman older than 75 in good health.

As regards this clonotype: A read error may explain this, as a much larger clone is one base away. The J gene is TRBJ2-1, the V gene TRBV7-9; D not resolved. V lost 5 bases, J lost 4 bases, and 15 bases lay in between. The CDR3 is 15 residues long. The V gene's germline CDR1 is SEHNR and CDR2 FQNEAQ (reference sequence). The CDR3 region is CASSPRHRAYNEQFF. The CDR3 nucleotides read TGTGCCAGCAGCCCCCGTCATCGAGCTTACAATGAGCAGTTCTTC.

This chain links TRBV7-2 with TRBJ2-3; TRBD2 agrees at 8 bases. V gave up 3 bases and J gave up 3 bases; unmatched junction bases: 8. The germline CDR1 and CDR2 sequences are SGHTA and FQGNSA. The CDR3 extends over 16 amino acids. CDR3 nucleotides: TGTGCCAGCAGCTTCATACGGACTAGCAGTACAGATACGCAGTATTTT. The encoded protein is CASSFIRTSSTDTQYF.

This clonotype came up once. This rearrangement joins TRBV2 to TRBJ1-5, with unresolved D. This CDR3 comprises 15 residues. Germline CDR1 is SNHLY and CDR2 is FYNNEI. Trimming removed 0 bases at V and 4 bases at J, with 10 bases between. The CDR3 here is CASSEASKVNQPQHF. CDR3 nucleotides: TGTGCCAGCAGTGAAGCCTCTAAGGTAAATCAGCCCCAGCATTTT.

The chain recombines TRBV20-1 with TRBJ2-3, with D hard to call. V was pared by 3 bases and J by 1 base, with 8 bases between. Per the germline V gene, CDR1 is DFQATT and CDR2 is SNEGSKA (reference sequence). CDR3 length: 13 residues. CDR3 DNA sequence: TGCAGTGCTAGGTACCCCCGCACAGATACGCAGTATTTT. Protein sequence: CSARYPRTDTQYF.

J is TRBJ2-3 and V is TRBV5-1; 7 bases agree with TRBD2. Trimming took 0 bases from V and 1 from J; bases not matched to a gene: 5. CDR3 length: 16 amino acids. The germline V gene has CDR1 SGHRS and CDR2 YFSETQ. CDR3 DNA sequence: TGCGCCAGCAGCTTGGTTGGGAGGGCCGGCACAGATACGCAGTATTTT. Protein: CASSLVGRAGTDTQYF.

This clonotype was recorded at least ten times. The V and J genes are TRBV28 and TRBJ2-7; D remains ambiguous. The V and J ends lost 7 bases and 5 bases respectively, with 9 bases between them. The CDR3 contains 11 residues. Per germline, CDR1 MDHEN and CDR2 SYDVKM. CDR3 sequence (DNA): TGTGCCAGCACCCTATTCCACGAGCAGTACTTC. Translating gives CASTLFHEQYF.

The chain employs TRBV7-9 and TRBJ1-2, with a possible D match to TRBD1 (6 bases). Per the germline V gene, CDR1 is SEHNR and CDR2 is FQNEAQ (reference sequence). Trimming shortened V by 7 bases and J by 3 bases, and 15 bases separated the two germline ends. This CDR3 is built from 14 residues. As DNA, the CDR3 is TGTGCCAGCATAGACCCGGGGGCAGACTATGGCTACACCTTC. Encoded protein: CASIDPGADYGYTF.